The 5 T cell receptor beta chains reported below all come from one sample, sequenced in a study of cytomegalovirus exposure and HLA in healthy donors listed by TCRdb under 2017. Libraries were made using the immunoSEQ multiplex PCR assay. A mixture of 60 forward primers for TCR Vbeta segments and 13 reverse primers for TCR Jbeta segments was used in the multiplex PCR. The source is immuneACCESS, and TCRdb retained only in-frame sequences with V and J called. Part of the clones is not carried over; for the studies checked, unresolved V genes explain less than half of this, and the remainder is unexplained. In all, the sample holds 120,000 to 150,000 clones, and roughly 73% of those were seen once. The leading ten clones occupy 1.5% to 2% of the sample. The sequenced material came from PBMCs. Receptors originate from a female donor in good health and CMV-seronegative.

The V and J genes are TRBV9 and TRBJ1-1; TRBD1 matches at 7 bases. V gave up 0 bases and J gave up 4 bases; unmatched junction bases: 9. This CDR3 has 16 amino acids. Germline CDR1 reads SGDLS; CDR2 reads YYNGEE. CDR3 loop: CASSVGETGYSTEAFF. CDR3 coding DNA: TGTGCCAGCAGCGTAGGGGAGACAGGGTACAGCACTGAAGCTTTCTTT.

DNA for the CDR3: TGCGCCAGCAGCTTGGGCCTAGCGGGAGTTGGGGACACCGGGGAGCTGTTTTTT. Translation gives CASSLGLAGVGDTGELFF. The chain couples TRBV5-1 to TRBJ2-2; 10 bases fit TRBD2. The CDR3 is made up of 18 amino acids. V was pared by 0 bases and J by 3 bases, with 8 bases of the junction left unmatched. Germline V lookup: CDR1 SGHRS, CDR2 YFSETQ.

This chain links TRBV25-1 with TRBJ2-2; TRBD1 aligns across 8 bases. The V and J ends lost 6 bases and 6 bases, in that order; junction bases with no gene match: 6. The CDR3 has 14 residues. CDR1 and CDR2 from the germline V gene are MGHDK and SYGVNS. Here the CDR3 DNA reads TGTGCCAGCAGACCCACACAGGGGGCCGGGGAGCTGTTTTTT. It codes for CASRPTQGAGELFF.

The rearrangement uses TRBV7-3 and TRBJ2-3; a possible D gene is TRBD2 (6 bases). With 5 bases removed from V and 1 base from J, the gap between germline ends came to 13 bases. This CDR3 region has 15 residues. Germline V CDR1 and CDR2: SGHTA, FQGTGA. The chain's CDR3 is CASSPQAGRTDTQYF. The CDR3 DNA follows: TGTGCCAGCAGCCCCCAGGCGGGACGCACAGATACGCAGTATTTT.

The CDR3 DNA reads TGTGCCAGCAGCTCCTCCGGTATTCTCCACACCTTC. Amino acid sequence: CASSSSGILHTF. The rearrangement links TRBV7-6 to TRBJ1-2, with unresolved D. V gave up 4 bases and J gave up 12 bases, with 15 bases separating them. The CDR3 totals 12 residues. Germline lookup yields CDR1 SGHVS and CDR2 FNYEAQ.